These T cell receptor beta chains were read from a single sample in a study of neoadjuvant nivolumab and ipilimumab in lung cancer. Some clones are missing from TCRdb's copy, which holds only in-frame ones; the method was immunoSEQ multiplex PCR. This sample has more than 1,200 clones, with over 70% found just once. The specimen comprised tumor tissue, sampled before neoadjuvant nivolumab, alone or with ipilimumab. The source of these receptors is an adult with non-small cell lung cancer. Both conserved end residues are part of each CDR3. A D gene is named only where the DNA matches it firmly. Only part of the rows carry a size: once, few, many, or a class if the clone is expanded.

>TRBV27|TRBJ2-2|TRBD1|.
TGTGCCAGCAGTTTACCAGGGGGCAGCACCGGGGAGCTGTTTTTT
CASSLPGGSTGELFF
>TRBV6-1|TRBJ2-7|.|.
TGTGCCAGCCTACGGGGACCATACGAGCAGTACTTC
CASLRGPYEQYF
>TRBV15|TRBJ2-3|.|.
TGTGCCACCAGCAGAGGCTCCGATACGCAGTATTTT
CATSRGSDTQYF
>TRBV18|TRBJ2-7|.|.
TGTGCCAGCTCACCACGAACCTTCACCTACGAGCAGTACTTC
CASSPRTFTYEQYF
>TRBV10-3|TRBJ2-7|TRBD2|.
TGTGCCATCAGTGAAAAAGGCGCAGGACTAGCGGGCTACTACGAGCAGTACTTC
CAISEKGAGLAGYYEQYF
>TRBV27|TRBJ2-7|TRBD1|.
TGTGCCAGCAGTTCCGTGGGACAGGCCCTCTACGAGCAGTACTTC
CASSSVGQALYEQYF
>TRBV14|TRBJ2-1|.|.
TGTGCCAGCAGCCGACAGCCCCGTACCTACAATGAGCAGTTCTTC
CASSRQPRTYNEQFF
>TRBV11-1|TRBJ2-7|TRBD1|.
TGTGCCAGCAGCTTAGCAAGGGACAGGGCCTACGAGCAGTACTTC
CASSLARDRAYEQYF
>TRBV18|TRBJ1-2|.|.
TGTGCCAGCTCACCAAAGGAGAGTTATGGCTACACCTTC
CASSPKESYGYTF
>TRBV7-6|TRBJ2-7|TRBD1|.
TGTGCCAGCAGCCCCCGACAGGGGGCTAACTACGAGCAGTACTTC
CASSPRQGANYEQYF
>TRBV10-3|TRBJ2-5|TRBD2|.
TGTGCCATCAGTGAGTCGAGGGGCGGGAGGGCCAGTGAGACCCAGTACTTC
CAISESRGGRASETQYF
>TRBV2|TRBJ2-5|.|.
TGTGCCAGCAGTGAACAGAAGGGGGAGGGGGAGACCCAGTACTTC
CASSEQKGEGETQYF
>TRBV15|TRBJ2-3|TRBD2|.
TGTGCCACCAGCAGAGATGCTTTCGCGGGAGGGGCGGATACGCAGTATTTT
CATSRDAFAGGADTQYF
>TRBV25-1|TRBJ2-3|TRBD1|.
TGTGCCAGCAGTGAAGGGGGACAGCGACTCACAGATACGCAGTATTTT
CASSEGGQRLTDTQYF
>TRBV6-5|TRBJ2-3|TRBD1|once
TGTGCCACATACGGGGACAGAGGCACAGATACGCAGTATTTT
CATYGDRGTDTQYF
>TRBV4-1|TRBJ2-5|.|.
TGCGCCAGCAGCCGACCTGCCCAGGGGGGCCCGGAGACCCAGTACTTC
CASSRPAQGGPETQYF
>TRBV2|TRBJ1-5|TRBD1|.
TGTGCCAGCAACCGACAGGGGTCGAGCAATCAGCCCCAGCATTTT
CASNRQGSSNQPQHF
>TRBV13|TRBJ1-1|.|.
TGTGCCAGCAGCTTCGAGGGGGGAACTGAAGCTTTCTTT
CASSFEGGTEAFF
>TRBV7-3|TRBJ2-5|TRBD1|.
TGTGCCAGCAGCTTAAACAGGGGGTACCAAGAGACCCAGTACTTC
CASSLNRGYQETQYF
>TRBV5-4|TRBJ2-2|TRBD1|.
TGTGCCAGCAGCCCTAGACAGGGGGCAGGGGTCGGGGAGCTGTTTTTT
CASSPRQGAGVGELFF
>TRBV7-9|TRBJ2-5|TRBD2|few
TGTGCCAGCAGCTTAGTCCTAGCGGGAGCGGAGACCCAGTACTTC
CASSLVLAGAETQYF
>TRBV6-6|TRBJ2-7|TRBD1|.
TGTGCCAGCAGTTATCGATCGGACAGGGGGGCCGAGCAGTACTTC
CASSYRSDRGAEQYF